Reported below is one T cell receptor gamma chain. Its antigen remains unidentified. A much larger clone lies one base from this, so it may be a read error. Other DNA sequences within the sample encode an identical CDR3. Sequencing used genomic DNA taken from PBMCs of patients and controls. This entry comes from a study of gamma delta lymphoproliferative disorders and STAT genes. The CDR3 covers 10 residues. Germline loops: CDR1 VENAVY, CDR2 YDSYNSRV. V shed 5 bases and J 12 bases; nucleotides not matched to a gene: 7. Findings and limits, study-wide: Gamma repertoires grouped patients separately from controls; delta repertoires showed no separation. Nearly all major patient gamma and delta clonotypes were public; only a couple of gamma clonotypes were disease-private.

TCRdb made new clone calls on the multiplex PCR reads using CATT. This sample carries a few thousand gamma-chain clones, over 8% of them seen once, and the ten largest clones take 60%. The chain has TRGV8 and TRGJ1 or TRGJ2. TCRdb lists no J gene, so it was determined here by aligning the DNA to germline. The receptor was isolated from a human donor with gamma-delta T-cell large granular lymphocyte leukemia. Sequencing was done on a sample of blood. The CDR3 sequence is CATWVPGKLF. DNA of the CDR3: TGTGCCACCTGGGTACCGGGGAAACTCTTT.